The rows below give T cell receptor beta chains drawn from one sample of a study of early T cells in non-severe SARS-CoV-2 infection. TCRdb independently ran MiXCR on the 5' RACE reads; one entry per CDR3 protein. The sample shows approximately 73,000 distinct CDR3 sequences, roughly 10% of them seen only once. Sequencing was performed on whole blood. The receptors shown here come from an adult who was a healthcare worker with PCR-confirmed SARS-CoV-2 infection or an uninfected control (not recorded which). CDR3s include the opening cysteine and the closing phenylalanine or tryptophan. Fields, in order: CDR3 protein, CDR3 DNA, V gene, J gene, clone size, D gene. D genes are given only for firm matches. Not all rows give a size; the values are once, few, many and, for expanded clones, a class.

cdr3_aa: CASSPWGGGPSNEQFF
cdr3_nt: TGTGCCAGCAGCCCCTGGGGCGGGGGGCCTAGTAATGAGCAGTTCTTC
v_call: TRBV7-6
j_call: TRBJ2-1
clone_size: few
d_call: TRBD2

cdr3_aa: CASSPRGSEAFF
cdr3_nt: TGTGCCAGCTCACCTCGGGGCAGTGAAGCTTTCTTT
v_call: TRBV18
j_call: TRBJ1-1
clone_size: few
d_call: NA

cdr3_aa: CASSQGTSGGGLETQYF
cdr3_nt: TGTGCCAGCAGCCAAGGGACTAGCGGGGGTGGGTTAGAGACCCAGTACTTC
v_call: TRBV3-1
j_call: TRBJ2-5
clone_size: many
d_call: TRBD2

cdr3_aa: CSVAWAADTQYF
cdr3_nt: TGCAGCGTTGCCTGGGCGGCAGATACGCAGTATTTT
v_call: TRBV29-1
j_call: TRBJ2-3
clone_size: NA
d_call: NA

cdr3_aa: CASSLESAGPYNEQFF
cdr3_nt: TGCGCCAGCAGCTTAGAATCAGCGGGGCCCTACAATGAGCAGTTCTTC
v_call: TRBV5-1
j_call: TRBJ2-1
clone_size: NA
d_call: TRBD2

cdr3_aa: CSVDPREETQYF
cdr3_nt: TGCAGCGTTGACCCCAGGGAAGAGACCCAGTACTTC
v_call: TRBV29-1
j_call: TRBJ2-5
clone_size: NA
d_call: NA

cdr3_aa: CASGGRTDTQYF
cdr3_nt: TGTGCCAGCGGGGGCCGCACAGATACGCAGTATTTT
v_call: TRBV6-5
j_call: TRBJ2-3
clone_size: NA
d_call: NA

cdr3_aa: CSARVGRLGGFTDTQYF
cdr3_nt: TGCAGTGCTAGAGTGGGTAGACTAGGGGGGTTCACAGATACGCAGTATTTT
v_call: TRBV20-1
j_call: TRBJ2-3
clone_size: NA
d_call: NA

cdr3_aa: CASSPWRGGTYEQYF
cdr3_nt: TGTGCCAGCAGCCCATGGCGCGGGGGCACCTACGAGCAGTACTTC
v_call: TRBV11-2
j_call: TRBJ2-7
clone_size: NA
d_call: NA

cdr3_aa: CASSKDPAGLFLYEQYF
cdr3_nt: TGTGCCAGCAGCAAAGATCCGGCGGGGCTGTTCCTCTACGAGCAGTACTTC
v_call: TRBV21-1
j_call: TRBJ2-7
clone_size: NA
d_call: NA

cdr3_aa: CASSQGLYEQYF
cdr3_nt: TGCGCCAGCAGTCAGGGGCTCTACGAGCAGTACTTC
v_call: TRBV10-1
j_call: TRBJ2-7
clone_size: few
d_call: NA

cdr3_aa: CASSDWGSSYNEQFF
cdr3_nt: TGTGCCAGCAGTGATTGGGGGAGCTCCTACAATGAGCAGTTCTTC
v_call: TRBV2
j_call: TRBJ2-1
clone_size: NA
d_call: NA

cdr3_aa: CASAPGDRVNTEAFF
cdr3_nt: TGTGCCAGCGCCCCCGGGGACAGGGTGAACACTGAAGCTTTCTTT
v_call: TRBV5-6
j_call: TRBJ1-1
clone_size: NA
d_call: TRBD1

cdr3_aa: CAWTEPGSSYEQYF
cdr3_nt: TGTGCCTGGACTGAACCGGGCAGCTCCTACGAGCAGTACTTC
v_call: TRBV30
j_call: TRBJ2-7
clone_size: few
d_call: NA

cdr3_aa: CASSRGGGQETQYF
cdr3_nt: TGTGCCAGCAGTCGAGGCGGGGGGCAAGAGACCCAGTACTTC
v_call: TRBV7-2
j_call: TRBJ2-5
clone_size: many
d_call: TRBD2

cdr3_aa: CASSLDVRPQGASSGNTIYF
cdr3_nt: TGTGCCAGCAGCTTAGACGTCCGACCACAGGGGGCAAGCTCTGGAAACACCATATATTTT
v_call: TRBV11-2
j_call: TRBJ1-3
clone_size: NA
d_call: TRBD1

cdr3_aa: CSVEAGDTGELFF
cdr3_nt: TGCAGCGTTGAAGCGGGGGACACCGGGGAGCTGTTTTTT
v_call: TRBV29-1
j_call: TRBJ2-2
clone_size: NA
d_call: NA

cdr3_aa: CSVVQGENTIYF
cdr3_nt: TGCAGCGTTGTTCAGGGGGAAAACACCATATATTTT
v_call: TRBV29-1
j_call: TRBJ1-3
clone_size: many
d_call: TRBD1

cdr3_aa: CSATQGMNTEAFF
cdr3_nt: TGCAGTGCTACTCAGGGTATGAACACTGAAGCTTTCTTT
v_call: TRBV20-1
j_call: TRBJ1-1
clone_size: few
d_call: NA

cdr3_aa: CAISDYRQRVPRYEQYF
cdr3_nt: TGTGCCATCAGTGATTACCGACAAAGGGTTCCAAGGTACGAGCAGTACTTC
v_call: TRBV10-3
j_call: TRBJ2-7
clone_size: NA
d_call: NA

cdr3_aa: CATSRDLQTYEQYF
cdr3_nt: TGTGCCACCAGCAGAGATCTCCAGACCTACGAGCAGTACTTC
v_call: TRBV15
j_call: TRBJ2-7
clone_size: many
d_call: NA

cdr3_aa: CASSLNLARQVSYNEQFF
cdr3_nt: TGTGCCAGCAGCTTAAATCTCGCGAGACAGGTCTCCTACAATGAGCAGTTCTTC
v_call: TRBV7-2
j_call: TRBJ2-1
clone_size: many
d_call: NA

cdr3_aa: CASSLVGEQFF
cdr3_nt: TGTGCCAGCAGCCTTGTTGGTGAGCAGTTCTTC
v_call: TRBV7-6
j_call: TRBJ2-1
clone_size: many
d_call: NA

cdr3_aa: CASSGAPRGNYGYTF
cdr3_nt: TGTGCCAGCAGTGGGGCGCCAAGGGGGAACTATGGCTACACCTTC
v_call: TRBV2
j_call: TRBJ1-2
clone_size: NA
d_call: NA

cdr3_aa: CASRRGLIQETQYF
cdr3_nt: TGTGCCAGCAGGAGGGGACTAATACAAGAGACCCAGTACTTC
v_call: TRBV7-2
j_call: TRBJ2-5
clone_size: many
d_call: TRBD2

cdr3_aa: CASSPLLDEQYF
cdr3_nt: TGTGCCAGCAGCCCGCTCCTTGACGAGCAGTACTTC
v_call: TRBV7-8
j_call: TRBJ2-7
clone_size: many
d_call: NA

cdr3_aa: CASSRRDRLQETQYF
cdr3_nt: TGCGCCAGCAGTCGTCGAGACAGGTTACAAGAGACCCAGTACTTC
v_call: TRBV4-1
j_call: TRBJ2-5
clone_size: NA
d_call: NA

cdr3_aa: CASTGTGDTGELFF
cdr3_nt: TGTGCCAGCACGGGGACAGGGGACACCGGGGAGCTGTTTTTT
v_call: TRBV14
j_call: TRBJ2-2
clone_size: few
d_call: TRBD1

cdr3_aa: CASSYSSSGGLTYEQYF
cdr3_nt: TGTGCCAGCAGTTACTCGAGTAGCGGGGGGTTAACCTACGAGCAGTACTTC
v_call: TRBV6-5
j_call: TRBJ2-7
clone_size: many
d_call: TRBD2

cdr3_aa: CASSIQGTNEQYF
cdr3_nt: TGCGCCAGCAGCATACAGGGAACCAACGAGCAGTACTTC
v_call: TRBV5-1
j_call: TRBJ2-7
clone_size: many
d_call: NA

cdr3_aa: CASSQDRAGPQETQYF
cdr3_nt: TGCGCCAGCAGCCAAGACCGCGCGGGGCCCCAAGAGACCCAGTACTTC
v_call: TRBV4-3
j_call: TRBJ2-5
clone_size: NA
d_call: NA

cdr3_aa: CSVWARRDTQYF
cdr3_nt: TGCAGCGTTTGGGCCCGGAGAGATACGCAGTATTTT
v_call: TRBV29-1
j_call: TRBJ2-3
clone_size: NA
d_call: NA

cdr3_aa: CASSPESNQPQHF
cdr3_nt: TGTGCCAGCAGCCCAGAGAGCAATCAGCCCCAGCATTTT
v_call: TRBV3-1
j_call: TRBJ1-5
clone_size: NA
d_call: NA

cdr3_aa: CSAKNGELFF
cdr3_nt: TGCAGCGCAAAAAACGGGGAGCTGTTTTTT
v_call: TRBV29-1
j_call: TRBJ2-2
clone_size: few
d_call: NA

cdr3_aa: CASSLAPENSPLHF
cdr3_nt: TGCGCCAGCAGCTTGGCTCCGGAAAATTCACCCCTCCACTTT
v_call: TRBV5-1
j_call: TRBJ1-6
clone_size: few
d_call: NA

cdr3_aa: CSARVRGPYEQYF
cdr3_nt: TGCAGTGCTAGAGTGCGGGGACCCTACGAGCAGTACTTC
v_call: TRBV20-1
j_call: TRBJ2-7
clone_size: NA
d_call: NA

cdr3_aa: CASSQASYGYTF
cdr3_nt: TGTGCCAGCAGTCAGGCTTCATACGGCTACACCTTC
v_call: TRBV2
j_call: TRBJ1-2
clone_size: many
d_call: NA

cdr3_aa: CANQKSGMHTEAFF
cdr3_nt: TGTGCCAACCAGAAATCGGGGATGCACACTGAAGCTTTCTTT
v_call: TRBV6-1
j_call: TRBJ1-1
clone_size: NA
d_call: NA

cdr3_aa: CASSQTGGGLSDTQYF
cdr3_nt: TGTGCCAGCAGTCAGACAGGGGGCGGTCTATCCGATACGCAGTATTTT
v_call: TRBV6-5
j_call: TRBJ2-3
clone_size: many
d_call: TRBD1

cdr3_aa: CASSLEQYMNTEAFF
cdr3_nt: TGTGCCAGCAGCTTGGAACAGTATATGAACACTGAAGCTTTCTTT
v_call: TRBV5-4
j_call: TRBJ1-1
clone_size: many
d_call: NA

cdr3_aa: CSVAPGKGTEAFF
cdr3_nt: TGCAGCGTCGCCCCGGGGAAGGGCACTGAAGCTTTCTTT
v_call: TRBV29-1
j_call: TRBJ1-1
clone_size: many
d_call: NA

cdr3_aa: CASSYSSDPPHEQYF
cdr3_nt: TGTGCCAGCAGTTACTCTAGCGATCCACCCCACGAGCAGTACTTC
v_call: TRBV6-6
j_call: TRBJ2-7
clone_size: NA
d_call: NA

cdr3_aa: CASSAALGGRTEAFF
cdr3_nt: TGCGCCAGCAGCGCCGCCTTAGGGGGTAGAACTGAAGCTTTCTTT
v_call: TRBV5-1
j_call: TRBJ1-1
clone_size: many
d_call: NA

cdr3_aa: CSVDGQGAQETQYF
cdr3_nt: TGCAGCGTTGACGGACAGGGGGCCCAAGAGACCCAGTACTTC
v_call: TRBV29-1
j_call: TRBJ2-5
clone_size: NA
d_call: TRBD1

cdr3_aa: CASSPDGQGYEQYF
cdr3_nt: TGTGCCAGCAGCCCAGACGGACAGGGGTACGAGCAGTACTTC
v_call: TRBV6-5
j_call: TRBJ2-7
clone_size: many
d_call: TRBD1

cdr3_aa: CSAAGTRAEQFF
cdr3_nt: TGCAGTGCTGCCGGGACTAGGGCCGAGCAGTTCTTC
v_call: TRBV20-1
j_call: TRBJ2-1
clone_size: few
d_call: TRBD2

cdr3_aa: CSASGRDQNQPQHF
cdr3_nt: TGCAGTGCCAGCGGGAGGGACCAAAATCAGCCCCAGCATTTT
v_call: TRBV20-1
j_call: TRBJ1-5
clone_size: many
d_call: NA

cdr3_aa: CASSFDSQETQYF
cdr3_nt: TGTGCCAGCAGTTTTGACAGCCAAGAGACCCAGTACTTC
v_call: TRBV12-3/TRBV12-4
j_call: TRBJ2-5
clone_size: NA
d_call: NA

cdr3_aa: CASSMGQGPTGELFF
cdr3_nt: TGTGCCAGTAGTATGGGACAGGGGCCCACCGGGGAGCTGTTTTTT
v_call: TRBV19
j_call: TRBJ2-2
clone_size: many
d_call: TRBD1

cdr3_aa: CASSGQGYEQYF
cdr3_nt: TGTGCCAGCAGCGGACAGGGTTACGAGCAGTACTTC
v_call: TRBV9
j_call: TRBJ2-7
clone_size: few
d_call: TRBD1

cdr3_aa: CASSQGLAGGTYQETQYF
cdr3_nt: TGTGCCAGCAGCCAGGGACTAGCGGGGGGAACTTACCAAGAGACCCAGTACTTC
v_call: TRBV27
j_call: TRBJ2-5
clone_size: NA
d_call: TRBD2

cdr3_aa: CASSVEVGRNSPLHF
cdr3_nt: TGTGCCAGCAGCGTAGAGGTAGGGCGGAATTCACCCCTCCACTTT
v_call: TRBV9
j_call: TRBJ1-6
clone_size: many
d_call: NA

cdr3_aa: CASRHPGTGLFQGAFF
cdr3_nt: TGTGCCAGCAGACATCCCGGGACGGGCTTATTTCAGGGTGCTTTCTTT
v_call: TRBV6-5
j_call: TRBJ1-1
clone_size: NA
d_call: NA

cdr3_aa: CASSHTGNVYEQYF
cdr3_nt: TGCGCCAGCAGCCATACAGGGAACGTGTACGAGCAGTACTTC
v_call: TRBV4-1
j_call: TRBJ2-7
clone_size: many
d_call: NA

cdr3_aa: CASSHGLAAHDEQFF
cdr3_nt: TGTGCCAGCAGCCACGGGCTAGCGGCGCACGATGAGCAGTTCTTC
v_call: TRBV3-1
j_call: TRBJ2-1
clone_size: few
d_call: TRBD2

cdr3_aa: CASSLFPRATDTQYF
cdr3_nt: TGTGCCAGCAGCTTATTCCCCCGGGCCACAGATACGCAGTATTTT
v_call: TRBV7-8
j_call: TRBJ2-3
clone_size: NA
d_call: NA

cdr3_aa: CASRPGGGRADTQYF
cdr3_nt: TGTGCCAGCAGGCCTGGGGGGGGGCGGGCAGATACGCAGTATTTT
v_call: TRBV6-5
j_call: TRBJ2-3
clone_size: few
d_call: NA

cdr3_aa: CASSSAGGAETQYF
cdr3_nt: TGTGCCAGCAGCTCGGCAGGGGGCGCAGAGACCCAGTACTTC
v_call: TRBV5-4
j_call: TRBJ2-5
clone_size: NA
d_call: TRBD1

cdr3_aa: CASTPEGRQETQYF
cdr3_nt: TGTGCCAGCACCCCGGAGGGAAGACAAGAGACCCAGTACTTC
v_call: TRBV6-5
j_call: TRBJ2-5
clone_size: many
d_call: NA